These 30 T cell receptor beta chains were all obtained from the same sample, sequenced in a study of cytomegalovirus exposure and HLA in healthy donors. Vbeta (60) and Jbeta (13) primers were used in the PCR. Only in-frame clones appear in the TCRdb table, and some are missing; sequencing was by immunoSEQ multiplex PCR. The sample includes about 140,000 clones, roughly 75% seen only once; the top ten take roughly 2.9%. Sequenced input: PBMCs. The receptor source for this set is a female donor in good health and CMV-seronegative.

This chain connects TRBV28 to TRBJ2-1, with 15 positions matching TRBD2. The germline gives CDR1 MDHEN, CDR2 SYDVKM. J was trimmed by 5 bases and V by 5 bases; bases with no gene match: 7. The CDR3 has 17 residues. The CDR3 region is CASSGLAGGPFHNEQFF. The CDR3 DNA reads TGTGCCAGCAGTGGACTAGCGGGAGGGCCGTTTCACAATGAGCAGTTCTTC.

The V gene is TRBV10-1, the J gene TRBJ2-2, with TRBD1 as a possible D gene (5 bases). The CDR3 is 13 amino acids. V was pared by 4 bases and J by 3 bases, with 6 bases between. The germline CDR1 and CDR2 sequences are WNHNN and SYGVQD (reference sequence). The CDR3 protein is CASSAGHTGELFF. The CDR3 nucleotides read TGCGCCAGCAGTGCAGGGCACACCGGGGAGCTGTTTTTT.

The chain has TRBV19 and TRBJ1-1; D is perhaps TRBD1 (5 bases). Germline-derived CDR1 and CDR2 are LNHDA and SQIVND (reference sequence). The CDR3 is 13 residues long. V lost 4 bases, J lost 1 base, and 7 bases lay in between. The CDR3: CASSRTRNTEAFF. The DNA of the CDR3 is TGTGCCAGTAGTAGGACAAGGAACACTGAAGCTTTCTTT.

About this clone itself: The sample contains more than one DNA sequence encoding this CDR3. This chain joins TRBV28 and TRBJ1-1; D gene unclear. Germline V gene sequence: CDR1 MDHEN, CDR2 SYDVKM. The CDR3 is made up of 12 amino acids. Trimming shortened V by 4 bases and J by 0 bases, and 3 bases separated the two germline ends. The DNA of the CDR3 is TGTGCCAGCAGTTCAGTGAACACTGAAGCTTTCTTT. Translating gives CASSSVNTEAFF.

This chain links TRBV2 with TRBJ1-5, with 7 bases lining up with TRBD1. Trimming removed 5 bases from V and 13 bases from J; junction bases left unmatched: 8. The CDR3 totals 12 residues. Germline assignment: CDR1 SNHLY and CDR2 FYNNEI. The CDR3 is CASSKAGQRQHF. Here the CDR3 DNA reads TGTGCCAGCAGTAAGGCGGGACAGCGTCAGCATTTT.

This clone was counted between two and nine times. The V call is TRBV15, the J call TRBJ2-5; 14 positions match TRBD2. Germline-derived CDR1 and CDR2 are LNHNV and YYDKDF (reference sequence). V trimming: 2 bases; J trimming: 4 bases; junction bases outside the gene matches: 9. The CDR3 loop spans 18 amino acids. The CDR3 DNA is TGTGCCACCAGCAGATCGGGACTAGCGGGAGTAGGGGGAGAGACCCAGTACTTC. Residues: CATSRSGLAGVGGETQYF.

This clone has just one count. The chain couples TRBV7-2 to TRBJ2-2, with 8 nucleotides matching TRBD2. Germline CDR1 and CDR2: SGHTA and FQGNSA. The V gene end was trimmed by 5 bases and the J gene end by 7 bases; junction bases not matched to a gene: 15. The CDR3 is 17 residues long. The DNA for the CDR3 is TGTGCCAGCAGCCGCCCACAGGCGGGGGGCACGAACGGGGAGCTGTTTTTT. It encodes CASSRPQAGGTNGELFF.

A few counts support this clone. As DNA, the CDR3 is TGTGCCAGCAGTTTAGGGACTAGCGGTGGGAGCTCCTACGAGCAGTACTTC. It codes for CASSLGTSGGSSYEQYF. The V gene is TRBV28, the J gene TRBJ2-7; 11 bases fit TRBD2. Germline trimming cut 2 bases from V and 0 bases from J; bases unmatched to any gene: 6. The CDR3 totals 17 residues. In germline, CDR1 is MDHEN, CDR2 SYDVKM.

This chain links TRBV11-2 with TRBJ2-7; TRBD2 might be the D (6 bases). Deletions cut 2 bases from V and 3 bases from J, with 11 bases between. This CDR3 has 14 amino acids. CDR1 SGHAT and CDR2 FQNNGV come from the germline V gene. CDR3: CASSLLRGGYEQYF. CDR3 nucleotides: TGTGCCAGCAGCTTACTCCGGGGAGGCTACGAGCAGTACTTC.

This clone was detected only a few times. The V call is TRBV5-1, the J call TRBJ2-1; 10 nucleotides line up with TRBD2. V was pared by 7 bases and J by 0 bases, with 13 bases of the junction left unmatched. Per the germline V gene, CDR1 is SGHRS and CDR2 is YFSETQ. The CDR3 sequence is 18 residues long. In DNA, the CDR3 is TGCGCCAGCCGCCCCCTAGCGGGAGCGGGAGGCTCCTACAATGAGCAGTTCTTC. This translates into CASRPLAGAGGSYNEQFF.

V is TRBV2 and J is TRBJ1-4; D remains unclear. V was clipped by 0 bases and J by 8 bases, with 10 bases between them. Germline CDR1 reads SNHLY; CDR2 reads FYNNEI. The CDR3 spans 14 residues. The CDR3 protein is CASSEALLQEKLFF. The CDR3 coding sequence is TGTGCCAGCAGTGAAGCTCTTTTACAGGAAAAACTGTTTTTT.

The genes are TRBV28 and TRBJ2-3; tentatively, D is TRBD2 (6 bases). Germline V gene sequence: CDR1 MDHEN, CDR2 SYDVKM. V shed 5 bases and J shed 0 bases, with 9 bases lying between them. The CDR3 is 14 amino acids. In DNA form, the CDR3 reads TGTGCCAGCAGTGTGGCGGGGAGCACAGATACGCAGTATTTT. Translated: CASSVAGSTDTQYF.

This chain joins TRBV5-5 and TRBJ2-1; the match to TRBD1 covers 10 bases. Trimming cost V 5 bases and J 8 bases; bases outside gene matches: 7. The CDR3 is 14 amino acids. Germline V gene lookup returns CDR1 SGHKS and CDR2 YYEKEE (reference sequence). CDR3 sequence: CASSSDRGGDEQFF. In DNA form, the CDR3 reads TGTGCCAGCAGTTCGGACAGGGGGGGCGATGAGCAGTTCTTC.

The rearrangement joins TRBV27 to TRBJ2-1, with 7 bases lining up with TRBD2. V was clipped by 3 bases and J by 4 bases; unmatched bases: 9. This CDR3 region has 16 residues. Per the germline V gene, CDR1 is MNHEY and CDR2 is SMNVEV (reference sequence). The DNA of the CDR3 is TGTGCCAGCAGTTTCCTACCTCGGGGGGATTACAATGAGCAGTTCTTC. This gives the protein CASSFLPRGDYNEQFF.

This sequence joins TRBV11-3 and TRBJ2-7; D is unclear. Between the trimmed V and J ends, which lost 6 bases and 2 bases, there was a span of 11 bases. Germline CDR1 SGHNT, CDR2 YENEEA. This CDR3 comprises 13 residues. CDR3 DNA sequence: TGTGCCAGCAGTCCCGGTGTGACCTACGAGCAGTACTTC. Protein: CASSPGVTYEQYF. Together with reference TRBV11-3 and TRBJ2-7, the CDR3 gives the full variable domain: EAGVVQSPRYKIIEKKQPVAFWCNPISGHNTLYWYLQNLGQGPELLIRYENEEAVDDSQLPKDRFSAERLKGVDSTLKIQPAELGDSAVYLCASSPGVTYEQYFGPGTRLTVT.

The chain carries TRBV28 and TRBJ1-1, with 8 bases aligning to TRBD1. Germline lookup yields CDR1 MDHEN and CDR2 SYDVKM. The CDR3 is 14 amino acids. V was pared by 6 bases and J by 2 bases, with 5 bases of the junction left unmatched. Here the CDR3 reads CASRQGGVNTEAFF. DNA of the CDR3: TGTGCCAGCAGACAGGGGGGAGTAAACACTGAAGCTTTCTTT. Drawing the rest from reference TRBV28 and TRBJ1-1, the complete variable domain is DVKVTQSSRYLVKRTGEKVFLECVQDMDHENMFWYRQDPGLGLRLIYFSYDVKMKEKGDIPEGYSVSREKKERFSLILESASTNQTSMYLCASRQGGVNTEAFFGQGTRLTVV.

V gene TRBV15 combines with J gene TRBJ2-1; 9 bases are a match to TRBD2. Trimming at V came to 6 bases and at J to 9 bases, leaving 6 bases not matched to a gene. There are 13 residues in the CDR3. Germline V gene sequence: CDR1 LNHNV, CDR2 YYDKDF (reference sequence). CDR3 in amino acids: CATRVAGDREQFF. In nucleotides, the CDR3 is TGTGCCACCAGGGTAGCGGGAGACCGTGAGCAGTTCTTC.

This clone appeared a single time. The chain recombines TRBV6-5 with TRBJ2-1, with D unclear. The germline V gene has CDR1 MNHEY and CDR2 SVGAGI. V lost 7 bases to trimming and J lost 7 bases, with 8 bases between them. CDR3 length equals 11 residues. CDR3 DNA: TGTGCCAGCACCCAGCGTAATGAGCAGTTCTTC. Translated: CASTQRNEQFF.

The chain carries TRBV7-9 and TRBJ2-1; 8 bases are a match to TRBD2. The CDR3 is 14 residues long. Germline values: CDR1 SEHNR, CDR2 FQNEAQ (reference sequence). V trimming: 6 bases; J trimming: 4 bases; junction bases outside the gene matches: 5. The CDR3, as DNA: TGTGCCAGCAGACAGCCGGGAGGGTACAATGAGCAGTTCTTC. It codes for CASRQPGGYNEQFF.

The rearrangement uses TRBV5-1 and TRBJ2-1; a weak D match, TRBD2 (5 bases). Trimming took 2 bases from V and 4 from J, leaving 16 bases between them. Germline CDR1 reads SGHRS; CDR2 reads YFSETQ. This CDR3 is built from 16 residues. The CDR3 loop is CASSLGRHLLYNEQFF. The CDR3 DNA is TGCGCCAGCAGCTTAGGGAGACACCTCCTTTACAATGAGCAGTTCTTC. The full variable domain, its missing parts supplied by reference TRBV5-1 and TRBJ2-1, is KAGVTQTPRYLIKTRGQQVTLSCSPISGHRSVSWYQQTPGQGLQFLFEYFSETQRNKGNFPGRFSGRQFSNSRSEMNVSTLELGDSALYLCASSLGRHLLYNEQFFGPGTRLTVL.

V gene TRBV19 combines with J gene TRBJ1-1, with 10 positions matching TRBD1. J lost 6 bases, V lost 5 bases, and 12 bases had no gene match. The length of the CDR3 is 16 residues. Per germline, CDR1 LNHDA and CDR2 SQIVND (reference sequence). This chain's CDR3 is CASSLRQGARLAEAFF. The CDR3, as DNA: TGTGCCAGTAGTCTGCGACAGGGGGCGCGTCTGGCTGAAGCTTTCTTT.

This clone came up once. The chain employs TRBV28 and TRBJ1-2; D remains ambiguous. Germline lookup yields CDR1 MDHEN and CDR2 SYDVKM. The CDR3 spans 16 residues. The V gene lost 2 bases and the J gene lost 2 bases, with 15 bases spanning the gap. CDR3: CASSLPGNSRNYGYTF. CDR3 nucleotides: TGTGCCAGCAGTTTACCCGGGAACAGCCGAAACTATGGCTACACCTTC.

The chain joins TRBV4-2 to TRBJ2-5; D perhaps matches TRBD2 (7 bases). The J call is in doubt because the DNA end fits TRBJ2-7 better. Germline CDR1 reads LGHNA; CDR2 reads YNFKEQ. The CDR3 is 16 residues long. CDR3 sequence reads: CASSQERSGDTYEQYF. CDR3 nucleotides: TGTGCCAGCAGCCAAGAGCGGAGCGGGGACACCTACGAGCAGTACTTC.

V usage is TRBV27 and J usage is TRBJ1-5, with D unresolved. With 6 bases removed from V and 3 bases from J, the gap between germline ends came to 15 bases. Germline-derived CDR1 and CDR2 are MNHEY and SMNVEV (reference sequence). CDR3 size: 15 residues. The DNA of the CDR3 is TGTGCCAGCAGCCGATACCAGACTAACAATCAGCCCCAGCATTTT. Translation: CASSRYQTNNQPQHF.

This chain links TRBV6-5 with TRBJ1-4, with 9 bases identical to TRBD1. Germline V gene lookup returns CDR1 MNHEY and CDR2 SVGAGI. This CDR3 has 13 amino acids. Losses at the gene ends were 6 bases for V and 11 bases for J; bases not matched to a gene: 7. CDR3 nucleotides: TGTGCCAGCAGGGACAGGGGATTTGGGAAACTGTTTTTT. Protein sequence: CASRDRGFGKLFF.

The chain couples TRBV28 to TRBJ2-7, with 10 bases fitting TRBD1. Germline V gene data show CDR1 as MDHEN and CDR2 as SYDVKM. The junction had 6 bases not matched to a gene; V was cut back by 6 bases and J by 1 base. The length of the CDR3 is 15 residues. CDR3 DNA sequence: TGTGCCAGCAGGAAGGGACAGGGGAAATCCTACGAGCAGTACTTC. Translated: CASRKGQGKSYEQYF.

The chain has TRBV19 and TRBJ2-5; a weak D match, TRBD2 (6 bases). The CDR3 contains 14 residues. V was cut by 1 base and J by 5 bases, with 11 bases left in between. The germline CDR1 and CDR2 sequences are LNHDA and SQIVND (reference sequence). CDR3 sequence reads: CASSIGVRGETQYF. The CDR3 region has the DNA TGTGCCAGTAGTATAGGAGTCCGGGGGGAGACCCAGTACTTC.

The chain has TRBV28 and TRBJ1-6; the match to TRBD1 covers 8 bases. The trim removed 5 bases at V and 7 bases at J, leaving 10 bases unmatched. The CDR3 is 16 amino acids. Germline V lookup: CDR1 MDHEN, CDR2 SYDVKM. CDR3 amino acids: CASSQTGQGANSPLHF. Written as DNA, the CDR3 is TGTGCCAGCAGTCAAACCGGACAGGGCGCCAATTCACCCCTCCACTTT.

The chain couples TRBV6-5 to TRBJ2-5; D gene ambiguous. Per the germline V gene, CDR1 is MNHEY and CDR2 is SVGAGI. V lost 7 bases and J lost 2, with 11 bases in between. The CDR3 is 13 residues long. The CDR3 loop is CASMVPGQETQYF. DNA of the CDR3: TGTGCCAGCATGGTCCCCGGTCAAGAGACCCAGTACTTC.

The rearrangement joins TRBV5-1 to TRBJ2-1; maybe TRBD1 (7 bases). V was cut by 5 bases and J by 9 bases, with 9 bases left in between. The CDR3 is 11 residues long. Germline loops: CDR1 SGHRS, CDR2 YFSETQ. CDR3 region: CASREGAEQFF. CDR3 nucleotide sequence: TGCGCCAGCAGGGAGGGGGCTGAGCAGTTCTTC.